The clone carrying this T cell receptor beta chain was picked up a small number of times. Antigen: not known. Both 60 Vbeta primers and 13 Jbeta primers went into the PCR. Sequenced by immunoSEQ multiplex PCR; TCRdb stores in-frame clones only, minus some. The table lists roughly 120,000 clones, around 77% of them singletons. The data were obtained in a study of cytomegalovirus exposure and HLA in healthy donors. Findings of the study overall: Analysis performed later showed TCR beta chains linked to HLA being more clonally expanded than equally common others. Apparent HLA restriction characterized most CMV-associated TCR beta chains in a later analysis.

J lost 4 bases, V lost 8 bases, and 7 bases had no gene match. The length of the CDR3 is 13 residues. From germline, CDR1 is MNHNS and CDR2 SASEGT. When sampled, the donors appeared nominally healthy, though they likely had unrecorded immune exposures. Specimen: PBMCs. The chain carries TRBV6-1 and TRBJ1-1; TRBD1 matches 7 bases. The clonotype comes from a woman aged 40-49 years in good health and CMV-seropositive. The CDR3 loop reads CASFRDSSTEAFF. The CDR3 DNA reads as TGTGCCAGCTTCCGGGACAGCTCCACTGAAGCTTTCTTT.